This TCR beta chain was observed in a study of cytomegalovirus exposure and HLA in healthy donors. Findings of the study overall: CMV serostatus was the sole immune exposure data available. Presence/absence analyses assumed roughly uniform sequencing depth across donors. According to the study, 150 to 200 TCR beta chains were cytomegalovirus-associated. For TCR beta chains, V- and J-gene trimming was later linked to a missense DCLRE1C variant.

The CDR3 contains 16 residues. V shed 4 bases and J shed 4 bases, with 17 bases lying between them. Per the germline V gene, CDR1 is SGHDN and CDR2 is FVKESK. It was with 60 Vbeta and 13 Jbeta primers that the PCR ran. The repertoire was sequenced with immunoSEQ multiplex PCR; TCRdb's copy has only in-frame clones and lacks some. The sample has 150,000 to 200,000 clones, approximately 82% seen once. To note about this clone: Its antigen is as yet unknown.

The receptor was isolated from a woman aged 25 to 39 in good health and CMV-seronegative. Sequencing used PBMCs. The genes are TRBV14 and TRBJ2-1; D is perhaps TRBD1 (5 bases). The CDR3 DNA is TGTGCCAGCAGCCTTACAACAGGTGGTCCTTACAATGAGCAGTTCTTC. Translated: CASSLTTGGPYNEQFF.